These 23 T cell receptor beta chains were all obtained from the same sample, sequenced in a study of radiation and T cells in renal cell carcinoma (dated by TCRdb to the early 2020s). The sample's time point label, decoded: blood 4 weeks post-SBRT, at nephrectomy. The sample's treatment or condition label is to be understood as: 15 Gy SBRT to primary tumor, nephrectomy 4 weeks later. The receptor library was made with the immunoSEQ multiplex PCR assay. TCRdb stores this immuneACCESS table with in-frame sequences only. Part of the clones is absent; in the studies checked, under half of the shortfall reflects unresolved V genes, and no reason is known for the rest. The sample records over 120,000 clones, 86% of which are singletons. The ten largest clones represent 15% to 20% of the sample. The sample was blood, taken from a patient whose treatment included radiotherapy and nephrectomy. Receptor source: a woman between 45 and 60 years old with renal cell carcinoma.

This clone has just a few counts. This chain connects TRBV28 to TRBJ1-5, with D hard to call. The germline V gene encodes CDR1 MDHEN and CDR2 SYDVKM. The CDR3 has 9 amino acids. V lost 8 bases and J lost 15, with 11 bases in between. CDR3 in amino acids: CASGEGMHF. The CDR3 bases are TGTGCCAGCGGTGAGGGTATGCATTTT. Complete variable domain (other parts from reference TRBV28 and TRBJ1-5): DVKVTQSSRYLVKRTGEKVFLECVQDMDHENMFWYRQDPGLGLRLIYFSYDVKMKEKGDIPEGYSVSREKKERFSLILESASTNQTSMYLCASGEGMHFGDGTRLSIL.

The V call is TRBV28, the J call TRBJ2-5; 12 nucleotides agree with TRBD2. The CDR3 length is 19 residues. V was clipped by 2 bases and J by 4 bases; unmatched bases: 14. Germline V CDR1 and CDR2: MDHEN, SYDVKM. In DNA form, the CDR3 reads TGTGCCAGCAGTTTAGGACGGATACTAGCGGGAGGCCCCCCAGAGACCCAGTACTTC. Translating it yields CASSLGRILAGGPPETQYF.

V gene TRBV2 combines with J gene TRBJ2-5; TRBD2 agrees at 11 bases. The CDR3 totals 17 residues. V was clipped by 10 bases and J by 5 bases; unmatched bases: 18. Germline V gene sequence: CDR1 SNHLY, CDR2 FYNNEI. The CDR3 sequence: CATAPWSSGGAWETQYF. Written as DNA, the CDR3 is TGTGCCACTGCTCCTTGGAGTAGCGGGGGGGCCTGGGAGACCCAGTACTTC.

This clone was recorded only once. The gene calls are TRBV5-4 and TRBJ2-3; D is possibly TRBD2 (5 bases). Trimming pared 0 bases from V and 5 bases from J, leaving 13 bases between. The CDR3 covers 15 residues. Germline CDR1 is SGHNT and CDR2 is YYREEE (reference sequence). The DNA of the CDR3 is TGTGCCAGCAGCTTGGAAGGTCGAGGAGGAGATACGCAGTATTTT. This gives the protein CASSLEGRGGDTQYF.

The genes are TRBV4-1 and TRBJ2-7; 7 bases are shared with TRBD1. V lost 3 bases, J lost 0 bases, and 2 bases stayed unmatched. This CDR3 spans 14 amino acids. Germline V CDR1 and CDR2: MGHRA, YSYEKL. The CDR3 is CASSQDRSSYEQYF. CDR3 nucleotides: TGCGCCAGCAGCCAGGACAGGAGCTCCTACGAGCAGTACTTC.

The J gene is TRBJ1-4, the V gene TRBV7-2, with 7 positions matching TRBD1. This CDR3 contains 15 residues. V lost 5 bases, J lost 8 bases, and 11 bases stayed unmatched. Germline values: CDR1 SGHTA, CDR2 FQGNSA. The CDR3 sequence is CASSARTGRREKLFF. The CDR3, as DNA: TGTGCCAGCAGCGCTCGGACAGGTCGAAGAGAAAAACTGTTTTTT. The entire variable domain, with the rest obtained from reference TRBV7-2 and TRBJ1-4, is as follows: GAGVSQSPSNKVTEKGKDVELRCDPISGHTALYWYRQSLGQGLEFLIYFQGNSAPDKSGLPSDRFSAERTGGSVSTLTIQRTQQEDSAVYLCASSARTGRREKLFFGSGTQLSVL.

CDR3 sequence: CARGFVSATGELFF. The CDR3 coding sequence is TGTGCCAGAGGGTTTGTCAGCGCGACCGGGGAGCTGTTTTTT. The rearrangement joins TRBV5-3 to TRBJ2-2; the D is unclear. TRBV5-3 is noted as an ORF with a role that remains uncertain. V shed 7 bases and J shed 5 bases, with 15 bases lying between them. The CDR3 sequence is 14 residues long.

CDR3 nucleotides: TGTGCCAGCAGCTTGGACAGCCTATCACCCCTCCACTTT. It yields the protein CASSLDSLSPLHF. The chain uses TRBV5-4 and TRBJ1-6; D ambiguous. In germline, CDR1 is SGHNT, CDR2 YYREEE (reference sequence). V lost 0 bases, J lost 10 bases, and 8 bases lay in between. The CDR3 sequence is 13 residues long.

The genes are TRBV28 and TRBJ1-2, with TRBD1 matching over 9 bases. Germline V lookup: CDR1 MDHEN, CDR2 SYDVKM. V shed 11 bases and J 4 bases; nucleotides not matched to a gene: 5. CDR3 length: 12 residues. This CDR3 reads CAGGDRAYGYTF. The CDR3 bases are TGTGCCGGGGGGGACAGGGCCTATGGCTACACCTTC.

The chain links TRBV4-3 to TRBJ1-1; D is undetermined. Germline V gene sequence: CDR1 LGHNA, CDR2 YSLEER. CDR3 size: 13 residues. Trimming cost V 4 bases and J 6 bases, with 12 bases left between them. The CDR3 sequence is CASSPGGRPEAFF. CDR3 nucleotide sequence: TGCGCCAGCAGCCCCGGCGGGCGACCTGAAGCTTTCTTT.

The chain uses TRBV7-2 and TRBJ1-2; D remains ambiguous. In germline, CDR1 is SGHTA, CDR2 FQGNSA. This CDR3 contains 13 residues. V lost 7 bases and J 5 bases, leaving 14 bases between the germline ends. DNA for the CDR3: TGTGCCAGCACCCGCGGTGCAGCTTATGGCTACACCTTC. It specifies CASTRGAAYGYTF.

As to this clone: Mismatch with germline at one junction end may stem from a read error. This sequence joins TRBV28 and TRBJ1-1; 9 nucleotides line up with TRBD1. Germline V gene lookup returns CDR1 MDHEN and CDR2 SYDVKM. The CDR3 has 12 amino acids. The CDR3 is CASSFRDRDGFF. The CDR3 nucleotides are TGTGCCAGCAGTTTCAGGGACAGGGACGGATTTTTT.

The chain uses TRBV2 and TRBJ2-7; no clear D. CDR1 and CDR2 from the germline V gene are SNHLY and FYNNEI. V lost 2 bases to trimming and J lost 0 bases, with 17 bases between them. The CDR3 extends over 17 amino acids. The CDR3 loop reads CASSERVGLYSSYEQYF. CDR3 coding DNA: TGTGCCAGCAGTGAAAGGGTGGGCCTCTACAGCTCCTACGAGCAGTACTTC. Based on the CDR3 plus reference TRBV2 and TRBJ2-7, the full variable domain is EPEVTQTPSHQVTQMGQEVILRCVPISNHLYFYWYRQILGQKVEFLVSFYNNEISEKSEIFDDQFSVERPDGSNFTLKIRSTKLEDSAMYFCASSERVGLYSSYEQYFGPGTRLTVT.

The rearrangement links TRBV5-1 to TRBJ2-7; a possible D gene is TRBD2 (5 bases). CDR3 length: 15 residues. The germline gives CDR1 SGHRS, CDR2 YFSETQ. V was shortened by 4 bases and J by 2 bases, with 16 bases between the two germline ends. CDR3 nucleotides: TGCGCCAGCAGCCGTAGGACGGAGGATCCCTACGAGCAGTACTTC. This translates into CASSRRTEDPYEQYF.

The chain couples TRBV7-8 to TRBJ1-3; D is uncertain. V lost 1 base to trimming and J lost 0 bases, with 4 bases between them. Germline V lookup: CDR1 SGHVS, CDR2 FQNEAQ. This CDR3 region has 14 residues. CDR3 sequence: CASSLGNSGNTIYF. The CDR3, as DNA: TGTGCCAGCAGCTTAGGTAACTCTGGAAACACCATATATTTT.

The rearrangement uses TRBV5-1 and TRBJ1-4; possibly TRBD1 for D (5 bases). The V gene lost 4 bases and the J gene lost 3 bases, with 31 bases spanning the gap. Per the germline V gene, CDR1 is SGHRS and CDR2 is YFSETQ. This CDR3 contains 21 residues. CDR3: CASSPAPDGTDFLQANEKLFF. The CDR3 nucleotides are TGCGCCAGCAGCCCAGCACCGGACGGGACGGATTTTTTGCAGGCTAATGAAAAACTGTTTTTT.

J is TRBJ1-1 and V is TRBV6-5; D is possibly TRBD1 (5 bases). The CDR3 runs to 15 residues. CDR1 and CDR2 (germline): MNHEY, SVGAGI. Trimming took 7 bases from V and 0 from J, leaving 15 bases between them. CDR3: CASKVWGRLNTEAFF. CDR3 in DNA: TGTGCCAGCAAGGTTTGGGGCAGGTTGAACACTGAAGCTTTCTTT.

The rearrangement joins TRBV11-2 to TRBJ1-1, with D tentatively TRBD1 (5 bases). Trimming stripped 1 base from V and 5 bases from J, with 11 bases between. CDR1 is SGHAT and CDR2 is FQNNGV in the germline V gene. This CDR3 spans 14 amino acids. CDR3 sequence: CASSLVSGNTEAFF. In nucleotides, the CDR3 is TGTGCCAGCAGCTTAGTCTCAGGGAATACTGAAGCTTTCTTT.

This chain joins TRBV6-1 and TRBJ2-5, with 7 nucleotides matching TRBD1. Germline V gives CDR1 MNHNS, CDR2 SASEGT. V was clipped by 2 bases and J by 6 bases; unmatched bases: 9. This CDR3 is built from 15 residues. The CDR3 protein is CASSENHRGIQTQYF. CDR3 DNA sequence: TGTGCCAGCAGTGAAAATCACAGGGGTATACAGACCCAGTACTTC.

V and J are TRBV6-5 and TRBJ2-5; D is ambiguous. Germline assignment: CDR1 MNHEY and CDR2 SVGAGI. This CDR3 spans 13 amino acids. V was clipped by 6 bases and J by 5 bases, with 13 bases between them. In DNA, the CDR3 is TGTGCCAGCAGCCCCCCGGGTGCGGAGACCCAGTACTTC. Translated: CASSPPGAETQYF.

V is TRBV20-1 and J is TRBJ1-1; unclear D gene. The CDR3 length is 11 residues. Germline V gives CDR1 DFQATT, CDR2 SNEGSKA (reference sequence). The ends were cut back, 7 bases at V and 8 bases at J, with 14 bases in the middle. The CDR3 loop reads CSVPRAGEAFF. CDR3 coding DNA: TGCAGTGTTCCAAGGGCAGGAGAAGCTTTCTTT.

This clone was observed once. The V gene is TRBV5-6, the J gene TRBJ1-2, with TRBD1 matching 7 bases. CDR1 and CDR2 (germline): SGHDT, YYEEEE. Germline trimming cut 2 bases from V and 3 bases from J; bases unmatched to any gene: 7. The CDR3 is 15 residues long. The CDR3 spells CASSLHRGPDYGYTF. The CDR3, as DNA: TGTGCCAGCAGCTTACACAGGGGTCCGGACTATGGCTACACCTTC.

The rearrangement joins TRBV4-3 to TRBJ2-1; TRBD2 agrees at 8 bases. The CDR3 consists of 17 residues. The V gene end was trimmed by 4 bases and the J gene end by 3 bases; junction bases not matched to a gene: 11. Germline V gene sequence: CDR1 LGHNA, CDR2 YSLEER. CDR3 protein: CASSRGSRGGLYNEQFF. The CDR3 coding sequence is TGCGCCAGCAGCCGCGGATCTCGCGGGGGGCTCTACAATGAGCAGTTCTTC.